This passage covers 27 T cell receptor beta chains from one sample sequenced in a study of blood T cells in healthy people across ages. The authors ran a second PCR of about 7 to 11 cycles using a sample-barcoded 5' primer and a J-beta primer mix. Each CDR3 protein is one row after TCRdb ran MiXCR on the 5' RACE reads. Counted here are over 950,000 distinct CDR3 sequences, around two fifths occurring once; the ten biggest clones make up around 13%. The specimen was blood. The receptor source for this set is a man younger than 35 in good health.

The chain joins TRBV25-1 to TRBJ2-3; the D gene is possibly TRBD2 (5 bases). The CDR3 contains 13 residues. V gave up 7 bases and J gave up 7 bases, with 15 bases separating them. Germline CDR1 MGHDK, CDR2 SYGVNS. The CDR3 nucleotides read TGTGCCAGCACCGGGGTCCCGAGACATACGCAGTATTTT. Its translation is CASTGVPRHTQYF.

This rearrangement joins TRBV28 to TRBJ1-5; D is ambiguous. Trimming stripped 8 bases from V and 4 bases from J, with 21 bases between. This CDR3 is built from 16 residues. Germline assignment: CDR1 MDHEN and CDR2 SYDVKM. In nucleotides, the CDR3 is TGTGCCAGCGGCCCGTCAGAGGTGACTCGTAATCAGCCCCAGCATTTT. Its protein product is CASGPSEVTRNQPQHF.

This clonotype appeared a few times. The chain joins TRBV18 to TRBJ2-7; D perhaps matches TRBD2 (7 bases). The germline gives CDR1 KGHSH, CDR2 LQKENI. Trimming cost V 0 bases and J 5 bases, with 11 bases left between them. CDR3 length: 14 residues. This CDR3 is CASSPPGGQNEQYF. CDR3 DNA sequence: TGTGCCAGCTCACCACCGGGGGGGCAAAACGAGCAGTACTTC.

The chain is built from TRBV10-3 and TRBJ1-1, with 8 positions matching TRBD1. V dropped 6 bases and J dropped 3; count of bases not matched to a gene: 12. This CDR3 has 16 residues. Germline V gives CDR1 ENHRY, CDR2 SYGVKD. CDR3 bases: TGTGCCATCAGGGCCCTCTCGGACAGGGCGGACACTGAAGCTTTCTTT. It codes for CAIRALSDRADTEAFF.

The chain carries TRBV29-1 and TRBJ2-3; possibly TRBD1 or TRBD2 for D (5 bases each). Deletions cut 2 bases from V and 2 bases from J, with 14 bases between. CDR3 length: 15 amino acids. Looked up from germline, CDR1 is SQVTM and CDR2 is ANQGSEA. The CDR3 DNA reads as TGCAGCGTTGAAACTGGGACGAGGATCACAGATACGCAGTATTTT. The encoded protein is CSVETGTRITDTQYF.

The chain is built from TRBV7-3 and TRBJ2-2, with TRBD1 matching over 7 bases. Germline V gene lookup returns CDR1 SGHTA and CDR2 FQGTGA. The length of the CDR3 is 19 residues. V was pared by 5 bases and J by 1 base, with 16 bases of the junction left unmatched. The CDR3 protein is CASSQGPRQGNWNTGELFF. CDR3 DNA: TGTGCCAGCAGCCAGGGTCCGAGACAGGGTAATTGGAACACCGGGGAGCTGTTTTTT.

This clonotype was seen ten or more times. V gene TRBV13 combines with J gene TRBJ2-1; TRBD2 matches 10 bases. Germline assignment: CDR1 PRHDT and CDR2 FYEKMQ (reference sequence). The trim removed 3 bases at V and 10 bases at J, leaving 9 bases unmatched. The CDR3 has 15 amino acids. DNA for the CDR3: TGTGCCAGCAGCTTGACGAGCGGGGGGGCGAGAGAGCAGTTCTTC. Protein: CASSLTSGGAREQFF.

V usage is TRBV25-1 and J usage is TRBJ1-1; D is unclear. The CDR3 has 13 residues. Germline assignment: CDR1 MGHDK and CDR2 SYGVNS. Trimming shortened V by 2 bases and J by 3 bases, and 7 bases separated the two germline ends. The CDR3 region is CASSEARDTEAFF. Written as DNA, the CDR3 is TGTGCCAGCAGTGAAGCCCGGGACACTGAAGCTTTCTTT.

The chain recombines TRBV5-6 with TRBJ1-2, with TRBD1 matching 7 bases. Trimming removed 4 bases from V and 3 bases from J; junction bases left unmatched: 6. This CDR3 region has 14 residues. CDR1 and CDR2 from the germline V gene are SGHDT and YYEEEE. CDR3 amino acids: CASSPAGTDYGYTF. For the CDR3, the DNA is TGTGCCAGCAGCCCGGCAGGGACAGACTATGGCTACACCTTC.

This clonotype was counted between two and nine times. The chain employs TRBV6-2 or TRBV6-3 and TRBJ2-1, with TRBD1 matching over 10 bases. The trim removed 4 bases at V and 7 bases at J, leaving 7 bases unmatched. Germline CDR1 MNHEY, CDR2 SVGEGT. This CDR3 has 15 amino acids. The CDR3 DNA reads as TGTGCCAGCAGTTCCCCGGACAGGGGGTCGAATGAGCAGTTCTTC. It yields the protein CASSSPDRGSNEQFF.

CDR3 sequence: CASSTRDREDEKLFF. The CDR3 region has the DNA TGTGCCAGCAGTACCAGGGACAGAGAAGATGAAAAACTGTTTTTT. The chain employs TRBV6-2 or TRBV6-3 and TRBJ1-4, with 7 bases identical to TRBD1. CDR3 size: 15 residues. Germline V gives CDR1 MNHEY, CDR2 SVGEGT. Trimming at V came to 5 bases and at J to 6 bases, leaving 9 bases not matched to a gene.

In this sample, this clonotype turned up once. The DNA of the CDR3 is TGTGCCAGCAGTTACTCTGGGGACAGGATCAATCAGCCCCAGCATTTT. Its translation: CASSYSGDRINQPQHF. The V gene is TRBV6-2 or TRBV6-3, the J gene TRBJ1-5; 8 bases match TRBD1. V was clipped by 0 bases and J by 3 bases; unmatched bases: 4. This CDR3 is 16 amino acids long. CDR1 is MNHEY and CDR2 is SVGEGT in the germline V gene.

For this clonotype: An end of the junction differs from the germline gene, which may be a read error. The V and J genes are TRBV12-5 and TRBJ2-7; D assignment may be TRBD1 or TRBD2 (6 bases each). CDR3 length: 15 residues. CDR1 and CDR2 from the germline V gene are LGHNT and FRNRAP. This CDR3 reads CASGLRGLGPYKQYF. CDR3 in DNA: TGTGCTAGTGGTTTGCGGGGGCTTGGGCCCTACAAGCAGTACTTC. The whole variable domain, remainder taken from reference TRBV12-5 and TRBJ2-7, is DARVTQTPRHKVTEMGQEVTMRCQPILGHNTVFWYRQTMMQGLELLAYFRNRAPLDDSGMPKDRFSAEMPDATLATLKIQPSEPRDSAVYFCASGLRGLGPYKQYFGPGTRLTVT.

The chain links TRBV6-1 to TRBJ1-5; a weak D match, TRBD1 (6 bases). The CDR3 runs 13 residues. Germline V gene sequence: CDR1 MNHNS, CDR2 SASEGT. Trimming shortened V by 7 bases and J by 6 bases, and 13 bases separated the two germline ends. This CDR3 is CASTDRLGQPQHF. In DNA, the CDR3 is TGTGCCAGCACGGACAGATTGGGTCAGCCCCAGCATTTT.

This clonotype was detected only a few times. This sequence joins TRBV14 and TRBJ2-3; the D call may be TRBD1 or TRBD2 (5 bases each). V lost 4 bases, J lost 2 bases, and 16 bases lay in between. CDR1 and CDR2 (germline): SGHDN, FVKESK. The CDR3 consists of 16 residues. As DNA, the CDR3 is TGTGCCAGCAGCCCCTCGTACCTTGGGACCACAGATACGCAGTATTTT. This codes for CASSPSYLGTTDTQYF.

V is TRBV4-3 and J is TRBJ2-7, with D possibly TRBD1 on 6 matching bases. V shed 3 bases and J shed 0 bases, with 15 bases lying between them. CDR1 and CDR2 from the germline V gene are LGHNA and YSLEER. The CDR3 loop spans 16 amino acids. As DNA, the CDR3 is TGCGCCAGCAGCCAGGGGTCCAGGGGCACCTCCTACGAGCAGTACTTC. It specifies CASSQGSRGTSYEQYF.

This chain uses TRBV12-5 with TRBJ1-2; D is perhaps TRBD1 (6 bases). Germline CDR1 and CDR2: LGHNT and FRNRAP. The CDR3 length is 16 residues. V was clipped by 6 bases and J by 4 bases, with 21 bases between them. The CDR3 sequence is CASGLYPRDIAYGYTF. CDR3 in DNA: TGTGCTAGTGGACTTTACCCCCGGGACATAGCCTATGGCTACACCTTC.

The rearrangement links TRBV27 to TRBJ2-4; D possibly corresponds to TRBD1 (6 bases). The CDR3 has 14 amino acids. CDR1 is MNHEY, CDR2 SMNVEV, per germline (reference sequence). Trimming cost V 6 bases and J 8 bases, with 17 bases left between them. CDR3 nucleotide sequence: TGTGCCAGCAGGGGGGCTTTGAGCCAGGACATTCAGTACTTC. As protein: CASRGALSQDIQYF.

In this sample, this clonotype turned up a few times. This chain joins TRBV7-3 and TRBJ2-1; 10 nucleotides line up with TRBD2. Germline V CDR1 and CDR2: SGHTA, FQGTGA. Trimming at V came to 1 base and at J to 2 bases, leaving 11 bases not matched to a gene. The CDR3 sequence is 19 residues long. For the CDR3, the DNA is TGTGCCAGCAGCTTAAGTCTCGTCCCGCTAGCGGGAGCCTACAATGAGCAGTTCTTC. Its protein product is CASSLSLVPLAGAYNEQFF.

This clonotype has more than one count but fewer than ten. The V call is TRBV20-1, the J call TRBJ2-7; D not resolved. CDR1 is DFQATT, CDR2 SNEGSKA, per germline (reference sequence). Trimming pared 6 bases from V and 4 bases from J, leaving 19 bases between. This CDR3 spans 14 amino acids. DNA for the CDR3: TGCAGTGCCGCTGAACCAGTGGCCCTTTACGAGCAGTACTTC. This sequence encodes CSAAEPVALYEQYF.

This clonotype has only a few counts. The chain has TRBV6-1 and TRBJ2-1; D may be TRBD1 or TRBD2 (5 bases each). Trimming took 8 bases from V and 5 from J, leaving 13 bases between them. Per the germline V gene, CDR1 is MNHNS and CDR2 is SASEGT. CDR3 size: 13 residues. CDR3 loop: CASPGRMNNEQFF. CDR3 nucleotide sequence: TGTGCCAGCCCGGGACGTATGAACAATGAGCAGTTCTTC.

The chain is built from TRBV9 and TRBJ2-1; 9 bases map to TRBD1. Germline V gene data show CDR1 as SGDLS and CDR2 as YYNGEE. The CDR3 is 16 amino acids. J was trimmed by 8 bases and V by 4 bases; bases with no gene match: 13. CDR3 region: CASSPSPGQGGYEQFF. CDR3 sequence (DNA): TGTGCCAGCAGCCCTAGCCCGGGACAGGGCGGTTATGAGCAGTTCTTC.

The rearrangement uses TRBV5-1 and TRBJ1-2; D might be TRBD1 (5 bases). This CDR3 spans 15 amino acids. Germline values: CDR1 SGHRS, CDR2 YFSETQ. V gave up 3 bases and J gave up 1 base, with 13 bases separating them. CDR3 DNA: TGCGCCAGCAGCTGGACCGGGGCCTATAACTATGGCTACACCTTC. Amino acid sequence: CASSWTGAYNYGYTF.

The genes are TRBV21-1 and TRBJ2-7; the table gives TRBD2 as D, unverified against the DNA. TRBV21-1 is a known pseudogene. This CDR3 spans 13 amino acids. In DNA form, the CDR3 reads TGTGCCAGCAGAGGGAGCTTCCCCTACGAGCAGTACTTC. This sequence encodes CASRGSFPYEQYF.

The rearrangement links TRBV2 to TRBJ2-4, with D unresolved. The last part of the DNA fits TRBJ2-5 better; the J call may be wrong. The CDR3 consists of 13 residues. Germline V gene data show CDR1 as SNHLY and CDR2 as FYNNEI. The CDR3 reads CASRYQEVETQYF. The DNA for the CDR3 is TGTGCCAGCAGGTATCAGGAAGTAGAGACCCAGTACTTC.

The chain joins TRBV6-2 or TRBV6-3 to TRBJ2-1; the match to TRBD1 covers 8 bases. V lost 6 bases and J lost 5; bases outside the gene matches: 6. Germline V gene data show CDR1 as MNHEY and CDR2 as SVGEGT. The CDR3 contains 14 residues. The DNA of the CDR3 is TGTGCCAGCAGCGGACAGGGTTATAACAATGAGCAGTTCTTC. Residues: CASSGQGYNNEQFF.

Comment on this clonotype: Mismatch with germline at one junction end may stem from a read error. The rearrangement uses TRBV30 and TRBJ1-1; weak D call: TRBD1 (5 bases). This CDR3 is built from 15 residues. Germline lookup yields CDR1 GTSNPN and CDR2 SVGIG (reference sequence). This CDR3 is CAWRGVEAGSTEAFF. CDR3 nucleotides: TGTGCCTGGAGAGGAGTGGAGGCAGGGTCCACTGAAGCTTTCTTC.